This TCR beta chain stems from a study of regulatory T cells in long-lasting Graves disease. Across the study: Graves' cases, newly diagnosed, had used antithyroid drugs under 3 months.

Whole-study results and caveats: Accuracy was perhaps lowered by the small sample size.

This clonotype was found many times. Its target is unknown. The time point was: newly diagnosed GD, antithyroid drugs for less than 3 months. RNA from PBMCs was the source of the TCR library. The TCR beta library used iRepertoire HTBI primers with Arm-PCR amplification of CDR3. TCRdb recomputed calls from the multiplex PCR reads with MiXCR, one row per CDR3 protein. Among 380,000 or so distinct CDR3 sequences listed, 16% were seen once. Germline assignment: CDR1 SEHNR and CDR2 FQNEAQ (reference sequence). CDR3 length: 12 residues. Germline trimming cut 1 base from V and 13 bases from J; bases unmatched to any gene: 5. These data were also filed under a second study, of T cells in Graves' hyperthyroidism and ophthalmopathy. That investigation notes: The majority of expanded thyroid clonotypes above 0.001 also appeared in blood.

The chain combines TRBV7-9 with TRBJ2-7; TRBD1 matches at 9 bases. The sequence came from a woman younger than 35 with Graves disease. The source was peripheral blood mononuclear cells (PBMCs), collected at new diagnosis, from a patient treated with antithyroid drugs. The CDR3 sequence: CASSLETGGAYF. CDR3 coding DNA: TGTGCCAGCAGCTTAGAAACAGGGGGCGCCTACTTC.